This T cell receptor beta chain was documented in a study of response to subunit inactivated influenza vaccine. TCRdb called the RT-PCR reads again in MiXCR, with one record for every CDR3 protein. This sample has just under 550,000 distinct CDR3 sequences; around a quarter occur once, and the top ten carry about 3%. V shed 1 base and J shed 1 base, with 16 bases lying between them. There are 16 residues in the CDR3. CDR1 and CDR2 (germline): DFQATT, SNEGSKA (reference sequence). The same sample was also studied in work on T cells expressing NK-cell markers. Per that paper: For TCR beta, cDNA was produced by 5'RACE template switching with UMIs. Repertoire data for TCR beta were derived from sorted T cells (CD3+CD56+NKG2C+, CD3+CD56+NKG2C- and CD3+CD56-NKG2C+). One of eight sequenced donors was HCMV-seronegative; the other seven were seropositive. What restricted sorting to alpha-beta TCR T cells in several experiments was an anti-gamma-delta TCR antibody. Among four donors, these clonotypes also ranked first in the CD3+CD56-NKG2C+ fraction.

The source of this sequence is a man aged 45-65 years who received an inactivated influenza vaccine. The sample consisted of CD4+ T cells sorted from PBMCs, taken roughly 13 days after vaccination. The chain has TRBV20-1 and TRBJ1-1, with a tentative D call TRBD1 (6 bases). CDR3 in amino acids: CSARVTRGYQNTEAFF. The CDR3, as DNA: TGCAGTGCTAGAGTTACCAGGGGCTACCAGAACACTGAAGCTTTCTTT.